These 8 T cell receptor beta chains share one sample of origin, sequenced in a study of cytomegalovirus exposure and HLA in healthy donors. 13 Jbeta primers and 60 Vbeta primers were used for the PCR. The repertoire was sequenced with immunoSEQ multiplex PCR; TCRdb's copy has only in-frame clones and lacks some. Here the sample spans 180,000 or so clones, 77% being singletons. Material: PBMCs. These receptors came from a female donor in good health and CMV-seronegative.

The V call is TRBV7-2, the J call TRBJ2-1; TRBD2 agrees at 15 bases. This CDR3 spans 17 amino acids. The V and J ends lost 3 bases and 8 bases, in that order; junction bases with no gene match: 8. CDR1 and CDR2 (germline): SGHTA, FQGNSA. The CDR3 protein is CASSFRTSGGARDEQFF. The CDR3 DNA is TGTGCCAGCAGCTTTCGGACTAGCGGGGGGGCCAGGGATGAGCAGTTCTTC.

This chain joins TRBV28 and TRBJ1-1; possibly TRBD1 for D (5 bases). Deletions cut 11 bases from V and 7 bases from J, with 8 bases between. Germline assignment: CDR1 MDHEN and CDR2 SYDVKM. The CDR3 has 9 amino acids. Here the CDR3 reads CAAGGEAFF. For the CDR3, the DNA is TGTGCCGCCGGGGGTGAAGCTTTCTTT.

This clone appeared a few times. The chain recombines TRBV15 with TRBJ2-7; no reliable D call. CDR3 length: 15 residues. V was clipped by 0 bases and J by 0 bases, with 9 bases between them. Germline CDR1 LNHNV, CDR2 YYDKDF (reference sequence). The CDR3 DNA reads TGTGCCACCAGCAGAGATCCAGGTGTCTCCTACGAGCAGTACTTC. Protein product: CATSRDPGVSYEQYF.

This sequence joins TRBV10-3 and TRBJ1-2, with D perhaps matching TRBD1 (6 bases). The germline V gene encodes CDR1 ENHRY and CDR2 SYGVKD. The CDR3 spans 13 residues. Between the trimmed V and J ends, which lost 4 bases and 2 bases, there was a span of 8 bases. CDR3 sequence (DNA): TGTGCCATCAGTGCGGACAGAAACTATGGCTACACCTTC. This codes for CAISADRNYGYTF.

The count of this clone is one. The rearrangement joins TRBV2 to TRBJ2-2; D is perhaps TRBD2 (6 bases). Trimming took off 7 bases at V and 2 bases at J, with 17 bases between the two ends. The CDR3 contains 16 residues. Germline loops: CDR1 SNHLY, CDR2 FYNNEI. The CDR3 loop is CASTTPGLHNTGELFF. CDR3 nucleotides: TGTGCCAGCACTACGCCGGGACTCCACAACACCGGGGAGCTGTTTTTT.

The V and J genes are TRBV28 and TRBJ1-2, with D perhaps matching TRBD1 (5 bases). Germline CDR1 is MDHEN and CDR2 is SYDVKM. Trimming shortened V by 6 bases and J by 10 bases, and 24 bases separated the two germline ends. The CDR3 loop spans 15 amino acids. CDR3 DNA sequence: TGTGCCAGCAGAAAAAAACGACAGACCTATGGAGTCTACACCTTC. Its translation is CASRKKRQTYGVYTF.

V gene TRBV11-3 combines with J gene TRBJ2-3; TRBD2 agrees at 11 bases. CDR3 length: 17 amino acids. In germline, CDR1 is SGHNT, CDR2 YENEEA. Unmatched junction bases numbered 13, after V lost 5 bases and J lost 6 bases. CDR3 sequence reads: CASSPRRTSGFPDTQYF. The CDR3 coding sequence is TGTGCCAGCAGCCCCAGGAGGACTAGCGGGTTCCCGGATACGCAGTATTTT.

The CDR3 nucleotides are TGTGCCAGCAGCAAAAGAGGGCTACCCCCCGGAAATACGCAGTATTTT. Residues: CASSKRGLPPGNTQYF. The genes are TRBV11-3 and TRBJ2-3; D possibly corresponds to TRBD2 (5 bases). The V and J ends lost 5 bases and 7 bases respectively, with 22 bases between them. The CDR3 runs to 16 residues. Germline values: CDR1 SGHNT, CDR2 YENEEA.